The sequence of this T cell receptor beta chain was determined in a study of cytomegalovirus exposure and HLA in healthy donors. This clone was counted once. The antigen is not known. Using immunoSEQ multiplex PCR, the repertoire was profiled, and TCRdb retains in-frame clones only, with some absent. Of roughly 60,000 clones listed, 85% to 95% are singletons. Study conclusions and caveats: The classifier reportedly diagnosed cytomegalovirus status with high sensitivity and specificity. The study found most TCR sequences rare, yet found some public TCRs in many donors. Cytomegalovirus association was listed for about 160 TCR beta chains.

Separate from the approximately 730-subject first cohort, the approximately 120-subject validation cohort was the one that the donors belonged to. Germline V gene sequence: CDR1 SGHNT, CDR2 YYREEE (reference sequence). The CDR3 has 15 residues. V was cut by 0 bases and J by 0 bases, with 7 bases left in between. The sample comprised PBMCs. The chain links TRBV5-4 to TRBJ2-1; D possibly corresponds to TRBD2 (6 bases). The clonotype was recovered from a woman aged 18-29 years in good health and CMV-seropositive. The DNA of the CDR3 is TGTGCCAGCAGCTTGGGCGGGGCCTCCTACAATGAGCAGTTCTTC. Amino acids: CASSLGGASYNEQFF.